These 17 T cell receptor beta chains were all obtained from the same sample, sequenced in a study of post-analysis software for immune sequencing data. The study, taken as a whole, reports: Five or six TRBV segments, TRBV5-6, TRBV5-1 and TRBV20-1 among them, were found more frequent in patients than controls.

For these receptors, no antigen is known. The TCR beta cDNA libraries carried unique molecular identifiers. TCRdb reprocessed the PCR reads via MiXCR and lists one record per CDR3 protein. The table lists roughly 170,000 distinct CDR3 sequences, 30% of them singletons. The sample consisted of blood. The receptors originated from a girl aged 10 to 17 with multiple sclerosis.

This chain joins TRBV20-1 and TRBJ2-4; TRBD2 agrees at 12 bases. The germline V gene encodes CDR1 DFQATT and CDR2 SNEGSKA (reference sequence). This CDR3 has 13 amino acids. Losses at the gene ends were 3 bases for V and 6 bases for J; bases not matched to a gene: 0. CDR3 residues: CSARGLAGNIQYF. Here the CDR3 DNA reads TGCAGTGCTAGGGGACTAGCGGGAAACATTCAGTACTTC.

This clonotype occurred many times. The genes are TRBV20-1 and TRBJ1-5; D not certain. The CDR3 runs to 13 residues. Trimming left V 8 bases short and J 3 bases short, with 14 bases between. Germline CDR1 reads DFQATT; CDR2 reads SNEGSKA (reference sequence). The CDR3 spells CSFAGRVNQPQHF. For the CDR3, the DNA is TGCAGTTTCGCCGGGCGTGTCAATCAGCCCCAGCATTTT.

The V call is TRBV6-1, the J call TRBJ2-7; D not certain. CDR3 length: 13 residues. The germline gives CDR1 MNHNS, CDR2 SASEGT. V was shortened by 3 bases and J by 3 bases, with 9 bases between the two germline ends. The CDR3 region has the DNA TGTGCCAGCAGTGAGCGGCCCCTCTACGAGCAGTACTTC. Translated, it gives CASSERPLYEQYF.

The rearrangement links TRBV5-6 to TRBJ2-7, with TRBD1 identical over 7 bases. Germline CDR1 reads SGHDT; CDR2 reads YYEEEE. The V segment lost 9 bases and the J segment 3 bases; nucleotides outside the gene matches: 6. The CDR3 runs to 12 residues. In DNA form, the CDR3 reads TGTGCCAACCGGGACAGAGACTACGAGCAGTACTTC. It yields the protein CANRDRDYEQYF.

This clonotype appeared many times. The chain employs TRBV4-1 and TRBJ2-1; D is undetermined. Trimming cost V 1 base and J 4 bases, with 2 bases left between them. The CDR3 consists of 12 residues. Germline V lookup: CDR1 MGHRA, CDR2 YSYEKL. CDR3 sequence: CASSQGYNEQFF. As DNA, the CDR3 is TGCGCCAGCAGCCAAGGGTACAATGAGCAGTTCTTC.

The genes are TRBV5-1 and TRBJ2-7, with 9 bases lining up with TRBD1. The germline V gene has CDR1 SGHRS and CDR2 YFSETQ. CDR3 length equals 15 residues. V trimming: 5 bases; J trimming: 1 base; junction bases outside the gene matches: 7. The CDR3 spells CASSPFGTGSYEQYF. In DNA form, the CDR3 reads TGCGCCAGCAGTCCTTTCGGGACAGGGTCCTACGAGCAGTACTTC.

This clonotype occurred many times. The V and J genes are TRBV20-1 and TRBJ1-5, with 8 bases matching TRBD1. Germline CDR1 and CDR2: DFQATT and SNEGSKA (reference sequence). V lost 6 bases, J lost 6 bases, and 10 bases stayed unmatched. The CDR3 sequence is 14 residues long. The CDR3 reads CSASGSGGSQPQHF. CDR3 coding DNA: TGCAGTGCCTCGGGCTCAGGGGGCAGTCAGCCCCAGCATTTT.

This clonotype appeared many times. The chain uses TRBV6-1 and TRBJ2-3; 11 positions match TRBD2. Germline V lookup: CDR1 MNHNS, CDR2 SASEGT. Losses at the gene ends were 7 bases for V and 6 bases for J; bases not matched to a gene: 6. CDR3 length equals 14 residues. CDR3 sequence (DNA): TGTGCCAGCACCTTTAGCGGGAGGGTTGATACGCAGTATTTT. Translation gives CASTFSGRVDTQYF.

This clonotype was recorded many times. The V and J genes are TRBV25-1 and TRBJ2-1, with 12 nucleotides matching TRBD1. The V and J ends lost 4 bases and 7 bases, in that order; junction bases with no gene match: 8. This CDR3 has 16 residues. Germline values: CDR1 MGHDK, CDR2 SYGVNS. The CDR3 nucleotides read TGTGCCAGCAGTGCCGGACCGGGACAGGGGGCGAATGAGCAGTTCTTC. It yields the protein CASSAGPGQGANEQFF. The variable domain in full, with the rest retrieved from reference TRBV25-1 and TRBJ2-1, is EADIYQTPRYLVIGTGKKITLECSQTMGHDKMYWYQQDPGMELHLIHYSYGVNSTEKGDLSSESTVSRIRTEHFPLTLESARPSHTSQYLCASSAGPGQGANEQFFGPGTRLTVL.

Many counts were recorded for this clonotype. This rearrangement joins TRBV6-1 to TRBJ2-1; 7 nucleotides match TRBD2. Germline-derived CDR1 and CDR2 are MNHNS and SASEGT. The CDR3 spans 14 residues. V dropped 7 bases and J dropped 6; count of bases not matched to a gene: 9. The CDR3 DNA reads as TGTGCCAGCAAGGTCAGCGGGGTCGGCAATGAGCAGTTCTTC. Its protein product is CASKVSGVGNEQFF.

The genes are TRBV7-9 and TRBJ1-2, with D possibly being TRBD1 (5 bases). CDR1 and CDR2 from the germline V gene are SEHNR and FQNEAQ (reference sequence). V was pared by 3 bases and J by 6 bases, with 17 bases between. The CDR3 is 15 residues long. This chain's CDR3 is CASSLSAGLSNGYTF. The DNA for the CDR3 is TGTGCCAGCAGCTTGTCGGCAGGGCTTAGTAATGGCTACACCTTC.

Many counts were recorded for this clonotype. The chain recombines TRBV6-6 with TRBJ1-4; no reliable D call. The CDR3 loop spans 13 amino acids. The V end lost 2 bases, the J end lost 5 bases, and 6 bases lay between the germline ends. Germline lookup yields CDR1 MNHNY and CDR2 SVGAGI (reference sequence). CDR3 DNA: TGTGCCAGCAGTTACGTGGGCAATGAAAAACTGTTTTTT. Translating it yields CASSYVGNEKLFF.

This clonotype has a handful of counts. V and J are TRBV4-1 and TRBJ2-3; 7 bases agree with TRBD2. This CDR3 comprises 17 residues. Germline V gene lookup returns CDR1 MGHRA and CDR2 YSYEKL. With V trimmed by 4 bases and J by 6 bases, 16 bases remained unmatched. This CDR3 reads CASSPLGEGPAGDTQYF. CDR3 DNA sequence: TGCGCCAGCAGCCCCCTGGGGGAGGGCCCCGCAGGGGATACGCAGTATTTT.

This clonotype has more than one count but fewer than ten. The chain is built from TRBV6-1 and TRBJ1-6; unclear D gene. The CDR3 length is 16 residues. The germline V and J ends were trimmed by 2 bases and 7 bases, with 15 bases remaining between them. Germline lookup yields CDR1 MNHNS and CDR2 SASEGT. The CDR3 is CASSEMSGWNNSPLHF. For the CDR3, the DNA is TGTGCCAGCAGTGAAATGTCGGGGTGGAACAATTCACCCCTCCACTTT.

This clonotype was counted a few times. CDR3 sequence reads: CASSSNRLGGYTF. The CDR3 DNA reads TGTGCCAGCAGTAGTAACAGGCTCGGGGGCTACACCTTC. This chain links TRBV27 with TRBJ1-2, with TRBD1 as a possible D gene (5 bases). CDR3 length: 13 residues. CDR1 and CDR2 from the germline V gene are MNHEY and SMNVEV (reference sequence). Deletions cut 5 bases from V and 8 bases from J, with 15 bases between.

This clonotype has a count of ten or more. The chain is built from TRBV20-1 and TRBJ2-5; 10 bases map to TRBD1. This CDR3 has 15 amino acids. The ends lost 4 bases at V and 4 bases at J; junction bases unmatched: 9. Germline V gene sequence: CDR1 DFQATT, CDR2 SNEGSKA (reference sequence). The chain's CDR3 is CSATPGQGFRETQYF. CDR3 coding DNA: TGCAGTGCTACCCCGGGACAGGGGTTTCGAGAGACCCAGTACTTC.

This clonotype was found a few times. The chain carries TRBV12-3 or TRBV12-4 and TRBJ1-1; TRBD1 aligns across 7 bases. The trim removed 11 bases at V and 4 bases at J, leaving 10 bases unmatched. The CDR3 sequence is 13 residues long. CDR3 region: CAAARGGVTEAFF. The CDR3 DNA is TGTGCCGCGGCCAGGGGGGGGGTCACTGAAGCTTTCTTT.